The sample holds many counts of the clone carrying this TCR beta chain. This CDR3 has 16 amino acids. Unmatched junction bases numbered 7, after V lost 2 bases and J lost 8 bases. Germline-derived CDR1 and CDR2 are MNHEY and SVGAGI. This sample is part of a study of regulatory T cells in long-lasting Graves disease. Study-wide context: In persistent Graves' disease, antithyroid drugs had been taken for over 5 years and TSH receptor antibodies stayed positive.

Assembly of TCR beta libraries relied on iRepertoire HTBI primers together with Arm-PCR of CDR3 regions. TCRdb re-analysed the multiplex PCR reads in MiXCR, keeping a single row per CDR3 protein. Of about 470,000 distinct CDR3 sequences listed, under 25% are singletons. Time point: persistent/refractory GD, antithyroid drugs over 5 years with positive TRAb. Making the TCR library involved RNA that had been extracted from PBMCs. The chain employs TRBV6-5 and TRBJ1-6; 9 bases line up with TRBD1. The TCR comes from a female donor with Graves disease. Source: peripheral blood mononuclear cells (PBMCs), taken when the disease was refractory, from a patient treated with antithyroid drugs. The DNA for the CDR3 is TGTGCCAGCAGTTACCTACGGGACAGGGCAGATTCACCCCTCCACTTT. Translation: CASSYLRDRADSPLHF.